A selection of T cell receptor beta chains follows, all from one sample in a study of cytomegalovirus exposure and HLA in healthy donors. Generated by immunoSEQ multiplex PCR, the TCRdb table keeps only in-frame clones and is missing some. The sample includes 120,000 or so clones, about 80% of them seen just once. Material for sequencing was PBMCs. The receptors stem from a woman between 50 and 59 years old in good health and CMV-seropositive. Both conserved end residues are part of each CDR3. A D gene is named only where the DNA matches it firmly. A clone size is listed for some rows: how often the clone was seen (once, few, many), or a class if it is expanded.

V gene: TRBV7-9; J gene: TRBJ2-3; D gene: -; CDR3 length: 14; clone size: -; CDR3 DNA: TGTGCCAGCAGCTACAGTCTACATTTGGATACGCAGTATTTT; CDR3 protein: CASSYSLHLDTQYF
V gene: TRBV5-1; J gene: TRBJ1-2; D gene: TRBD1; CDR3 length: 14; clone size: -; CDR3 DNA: TGCGCCAGCAGCTTGGGGACAGGGGACTATGGCTACACCTTC; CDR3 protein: CASSLGTGDYGYTF
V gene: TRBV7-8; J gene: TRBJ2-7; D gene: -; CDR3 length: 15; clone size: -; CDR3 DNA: TGTGCCAGCAGCTTAGTGGGGGGGGCATCCCACGAGCAGTACTTC; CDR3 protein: CASSLVGGASHEQYF
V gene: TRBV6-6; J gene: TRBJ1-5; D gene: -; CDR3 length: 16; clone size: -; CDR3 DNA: TGTGCCAGCTGCACCCGTGGGCAGGGTGGAGATCAGCCCCAGCATTTT; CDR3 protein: CASCTRGQGGDQPQHF
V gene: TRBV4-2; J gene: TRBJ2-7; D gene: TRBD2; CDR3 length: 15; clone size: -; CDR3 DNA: TGTGCCAGCAGCCAAGGCCTAGCGGGAGGGTACGAGCAGTACTTC; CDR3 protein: CASSQGLAGGYEQYF
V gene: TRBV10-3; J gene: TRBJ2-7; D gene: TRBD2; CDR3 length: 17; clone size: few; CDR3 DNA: TGTGCCATCAGTGAGCAGGGACTAGCGCGGGGAATAGACGAGCAGTACTTC; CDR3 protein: CAISEQGLARGIDEQYF
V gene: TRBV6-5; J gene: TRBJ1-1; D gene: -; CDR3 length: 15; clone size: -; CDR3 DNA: TGTGCCAGCAGTACTACACGAGGGCCGAACACTGAAGCTTTCTTT; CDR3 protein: CASSTTRGPNTEAFF
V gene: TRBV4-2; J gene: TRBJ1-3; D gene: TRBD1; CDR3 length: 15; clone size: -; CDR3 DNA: TGTGCCAGCAGCCCGTTAAGGGGGCCCGGAAACACCATATATTTT; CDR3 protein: CASSPLRGPGNTIYF
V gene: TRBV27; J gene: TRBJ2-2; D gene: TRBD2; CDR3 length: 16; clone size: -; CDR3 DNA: TGTGCCAGCAGTTTAGTTCTGACTAGCGGAACCGGGGAGCTGTTTTTT; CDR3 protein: CASSLVLTSGTGELFF
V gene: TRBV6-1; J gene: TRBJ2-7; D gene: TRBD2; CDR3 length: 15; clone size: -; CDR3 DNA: TGTGCCAGCAGTGAAGCGGTAGCGGGCTCCTACGAGCAGTACTTC; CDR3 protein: CASSEAVAGSYEQYF
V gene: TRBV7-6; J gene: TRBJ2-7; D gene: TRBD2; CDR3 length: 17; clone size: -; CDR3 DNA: TGTGCCAGCAGCTCGACTAGCGGGAGGGAGGGGGCCTACGAGCAGTACTTC; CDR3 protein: CASSSTSGREGAYEQYF